The TCR beta chain under discussion was sequenced for a study of blood T cell repertoires in COVID-19. Whole-study context: COVID-19 samples from acute and convalescent phases originated in the United States, Italy and Spain. T cells, B-cell-depleted T cells, or PBMCs provided the cDNA or gDNA that served as material.

The germline V and J ends were trimmed by 7 bases and 3 bases, with 9 bases remaining between them. The germline gives CDR1 MDHEN, CDR2 SYDVKM. The CDR3 spans 12 residues. This clone was seen once. In the original workflow: Estimation of nucleated cell counts relied on the amplification of reference gene primers. Libraries were prepared by immunoSEQ multiplex PCR; TCRdb keeps only in-frame clonotypes and omits some of them. V and J calls and clone size are given by that table; D and trimming were obtained from the DNA. The sample records 150,000 to 200,000 clones, around 90% being singletons. The sequencing input was peripheral blood. This sequence joins TRBV28 and TRBJ1-1, with D perhaps matching TRBD1 (5 bases). The receptor was derived from a man aged 45-60 years with acute or convalescent COVID-19. The CDR3 reads CASMEGHTEAFF. CDR3 bases: TGTGCCAGCATGGAGGGGCACACTGAAGCTTTCTTT.